Below, 15 T cell receptor beta chains from the same sample are listed, as sequenced in a study of cytomegalovirus exposure and HLA in healthy donors (dated by TCRdb to between 2016 and 2019). The library was produced with the immunoSEQ multiplex PCR assay. For the multiplex PCR, a mixture combining 60 forward primers for TCR Vbeta segments and 13 reverse primers for TCR Jbeta segments was used. TCRdb stores this immuneACCESS table with in-frame sequences only. Part of the clones is absent; in the studies checked, under half of the shortfall reflects unresolved V genes, and no reason is known for the rest. This sample is represented by under 150,000 clones; over 70% of them were singletons. About 4% of the sample is in the top ten clones. The source material was PBMCs. These receptors originate from a woman in her thirties or forties in good health and CMV-seronegative.

The CDR3 region has the DNA TGTGCCAGCAGTCCGGGACAGGGGATCTATGGCTACACCTTC. Amino acid sequence: CASSPGQGIYGYTF. The chain uses TRBV2 and TRBJ1-2; 10 bases match TRBD1. Germline-derived CDR1 and CDR2 are SNHLY and FYNNEI. This CDR3 is built from 14 residues. V trimming: 5 bases; J trimming: 4 bases; junction bases outside the gene matches: 4. The variable domain in full, with the rest retrieved from reference TRBV2 and TRBJ1-2, is EPEVTQTPSHQVTQMGQEVILRCVPISNHLYFYWYRQILGQKVEFLVSFYNNEISEKSEIFDDQFSVERPDGSNFTLKIRSTKLEDSAMYFCASSPGQGIYGYTFGSGTRLTVV.

J is TRBJ1-1 and V is TRBV6-5; possible D gene TRBD1, 6 bases. Germline CDR1 reads MNHEY; CDR2 reads SVGAGI. V lost 11 bases, J lost 5 bases, and 18 bases lay in between. The CDR3 is 13 amino acids. DNA for the CDR3: TGTGCCGTGTATGCAGGGGTACGGACTGAAGCTTTCTTT. Its translation: CAVYAGVRTEAFF.

As concerns this clone: One end of the junction varies from germline; a read error may be responsible. The rearrangement uses TRBV4-3 and TRBJ1-2, with D uncertain. Germline values: CDR1 LGHNA, CDR2 YSLEER. The CDR3 contains 15 residues. The CDR3 region is CSSSQVYSPNYGYTF. The DNA for the CDR3 is TGCTCCAGCAGCCAAGTTTACAGTCCTAACTATGGCTACACCTTC.

V usage is TRBV6-5 and J usage is TRBJ1-2; possibly TRBD1 for D (5 bases). Trimming cost V 5 bases and J 2 bases, with 9 bases left between them. CDR3 length: 13 residues. Germline assignment: CDR1 MNHEY and CDR2 SVGAGI. This CDR3 is CASSPDSNYGYTF. The CDR3 DNA sequence: TGTGCCAGCAGTCCAGACAGCAACTATGGCTACACCTTC.

The V and J genes are TRBV18 and TRBJ1-4, with D possibly matching TRBD1 (6 bases). Trimming took 2 bases from V and 4 from J, leaving 17 bases between them. This CDR3 has 17 residues. CDR1 and CDR2 from the germline V gene are KGHSH and LQKENI. The CDR3 protein is CASSPMQLRDINEKLFF. The CDR3 bases are TGTGCCAGCTCACCAATGCAACTCCGGGACATTAATGAAAAACTGTTTTTT.

V is TRBV2 and J is TRBJ1-5; the match to TRBD1 covers 12 bases. V lost 6 bases, J lost 4 bases, and 10 bases stayed unmatched. This CDR3 contains 17 residues. The V gene's germline CDR1 is SNHLY and CDR2 FYNNEI. The DNA of the CDR3 is TGTGCCAGCAGGGGGACAGGGGGCTCAATAGGGAATCAGCCCCAGCATTTT. It encodes CASRGTGGSIGNQPQHF.

This clone was counted a few times. The chain is built from TRBV6-1 and TRBJ1-1, with TRBD1 matching over 7 bases. CDR3 length: 16 amino acids. Germline-derived CDR1 and CDR2 are MNHNS and SASEGT. V lost 4 bases to trimming and J lost 4 bases; unmatched junction nucleotides: 12. DNA for the CDR3: TGTGCCAGCAGTGTAAACACAGGGGCGAAGGGCACTGAAGCTTTCTTT. Amino acid sequence: CASSVNTGAKGTEAFF.

V and J are TRBV5-1 and TRBJ2-1; 8 bases are a match to TRBD2. The CDR3 has 16 residues. Germline assignment: CDR1 SGHRS and CDR2 YFSETQ. The ends lost 0 bases at V and 4 bases at J; junction bases unmatched: 6. CDR3 sequence (DNA): TGCGCCAGCAGCTTGGCCGCAGCGGGGGCGTACAATGAGCAGTTCTTC. This encodes CASSLAAAGAYNEQFF.

This rearrangement joins TRBV5-1 to TRBJ2-1; 14 bases align to TRBD2. Looked up from germline, CDR1 is SGHRS and CDR2 is YFSETQ. J gave up 7 bases and V 2 bases, and 5 bases lay outside the gene matches. CDR3 length equals 16 residues. The CDR3: CASSFRTSGRRNEQFF. The CDR3 nucleotides read TGCGCCAGCAGCTTCCGGACTAGCGGGAGGAGGAATGAGCAGTTCTTC.

V is TRBV7-6 and J is TRBJ2-3; TRBD2 aligns across 7 bases. J gave up 0 bases and V 5 bases, and 5 bases lay outside the gene matches. The germline V gene has CDR1 SGHVS and CDR2 FNYEAQ. The CDR3 contains 15 residues. The CDR3 region is CASSKLALSTDTQYF. CDR3 DNA: TGTGCCAGCAGCAAACTAGCGCTCAGCACAGATACGCAGTATTTT. Full variable domain (outside the CDR3, taken from reference TRBV7-6 and TRBJ2-3): GAGVSQSPRYKVTKRGQDVALRCDPISGHVSLYWYRQALGQGPEFLTYFNYEAQQDKSGLPNDRFSAERPEGSISTLTIQRTEQRDSAMYRCASSKLALSTDTQYFGPGTRLTVL.

This clone was seen only a few times. The rearrangement joins TRBV25-1 to TRBJ1-1, with D maybe TRBD1 (5 bases). V lost 1 base, J lost 5 bases, and 17 bases lay in between. CDR3 length: 16 residues. Germline V gene lookup returns CDR1 MGHDK and CDR2 SYGVNS. The CDR3 nucleotides read TGTGCCAGCAGTGAATGGACAACTGGGGTGAGGACTGAAGCTTTCTTT. It specifies CASSEWTTGVRTEAFF. The full variable domain, in which reference TRBV25-1 and TRBJ1-1 provide the parts outside the CDR3, is EADIYQTPRYLVIGTGKKITLECSQTMGHDKMYWYQQDPGMELHLIHYSYGVNSTEKGDLSSESTVSRIRTEHFPLTLESARPSHTSQYLCASSEWTTGVRTEAFFGQGTRLTVV.

The rearrangement joins TRBV10-1 to TRBJ2-5; TRBD2 matches 10 bases. CDR1 WNHNN and CDR2 SYGVQD come from the germline V gene (reference sequence). Trimming at V came to 1 base and at J to 0 bases, leaving 5 bases not matched to a gene. The CDR3 consists of 17 residues. In DNA, the CDR3 is TGCGCCAGCAGTGAGTTAGCGGGGGGTTCGGACCAAGAGACCCAGTACTTC. This sequence encodes CASSELAGGSDQETQYF.

The V gene is TRBV2, the J gene TRBJ1-1, with D perhaps TRBD1 (5 bases). Looked up from germline, CDR1 is SNHLY and CDR2 is FYNNEI. Trimming took 2 bases from V and 2 from J, leaving 9 bases between them. The CDR3 is made up of 14 amino acids. DNA of the CDR3: TGTGCCAGCAGTGAACAGGGCCCTAACACTGAAGCTTTCTTT. Its protein product is CASSEQGPNTEAFF.

The V call is TRBV28, the J call TRBJ1-5; 8 nucleotides match TRBD1. The V gene end was trimmed by 6 bases and the J gene end by 4 bases; junction bases not matched to a gene: 11. Germline CDR1 is MDHEN and CDR2 is SYDVKM. This CDR3 has 16 residues. The CDR3 loop reads CASSVDRARGNQPQHF. For the CDR3, the DNA is TGTGCCAGCAGCGTGGACAGGGCGAGAGGAAATCAGCCCCAGCATTTT.

This sequence joins TRBV7-3 and TRBJ2-2, with 8 positions matching TRBD2. CDR3 size: 15 residues. CDR1 is SGHTA and CDR2 is FQGTGA in the germline V gene. The V and J ends lost 5 bases and 3 bases, in that order; junction bases with no gene match: 5. CDR3 sequence: CASSPGRGYTGELFF. Here the CDR3 DNA reads TGTGCCAGCAGCCCCGGGAGGGGATACACCGGGGAGCTGTTTTTT.